A selection of T cell receptor beta chains follows, all from one sample in a study of T cell repertoires in cytomegalovirus infection. TCRdb reprocessed the reads with MiXCR, giving one entry per CDR3 protein. The table lists approximately 320,000 distinct CDR3 sequences, 9.5% of them singletons. The sample comprised PBMCs. The receptors originated from a human donor in good health (CMV status not recorded). Some clones in this sample may be carry-over from other donors' samples. CDR3s include the opening cysteine and the closing phenylalanine or tryptophan. D genes are given only for firm matches.

>TRBJ2-5|TRBV2|TRBD1
CASCRDRGSGETQYF
>TRBJ2-7|TRBV7-6|NA
CASSTYSRGREQYF
>TRBJ2-2|TRBV11-2|TRBD1
CASSRGQGRNTGELFF
>TRBJ2-6|TRBV25-1|NA
CASSELAGANVLTF
>TRBJ1-5|TRBV28|TRBD1
CASRETGGWHQPQHF
>TRBJ2-7|TRBV6-5|NA
CASSYGTETYEQYF
>TRBJ1-1|TRBV6-2/TRBV6-3|TRBD1
CASERDSMNTEAFF
>TRBJ2-1|TRBV7-2|TRBD2
CASSFPTSGRANEQFF
>TRBJ2-7|TRBV5-5|TRBD1
CASSLGQGDYEQYF
>TRBJ2-7|TRBV28|TRBD2
CASSTSMVREGHEQYF
>TRBJ2-2|TRBV20-1|NA
CSAPQDTGELFF
>TRBJ2-7|TRBV28|NA
CASSPHSGGREQYF
>TRBJ1-2|TRBV14|NA
CASSQKPGPGYTF
>TRBJ2-1|TRBV15|NA
CATSRDPGGMYNEQFF
>TRBJ2-1|TRBV6-2/TRBV6-3|NA
CASSLETPNNEQFF
>TRBJ2-1|TRBV20-1|TRBD2
CSARESSGVYYNEQFF
>TRBJ2-1|TRBV6-2/TRBV6-3|TRBD2
CASSNWASGRPHNEQFF
>TRBJ1-2|TRBV7-2|NA
CASSLAGPSVYGYTF
>TRBJ2-7|TRBV28|TRBD2
CASWEEPGGPPYEQYF
>TRBJ2-7|TRBV27|NA
CASSLRRGAEQYF
>TRBJ2-3|TRBV28|NA
CASKYTGWVRVSTDTQYF
>TRBJ2-3|TRBV7-3|NA
CASSLFPGDPDTQYF
>TRBJ2-7|TRBV5-1|NA
CASRTDGTYEQYF
>TRBJ2-1|TRBV19|NA
CASSIYTYNEQFF
>TRBJ2-1|TRBV20-1|NA
CSARVSGRARMNEQFF
>TRBJ2-1|TRBV29-1|NA
CSVASGGSYNEQFF
>TRBJ2-1|TRBV7-2|TRBD2
CASSLDSGRGYNEQFF
>TRBJ2-3|TRBV3-1|TRBD2
CASSHSGTGGGTQYF
>TRBJ2-7|TRBV15|NA
CATSRADSWNEQYF
>TRBJ2-5|TRBV6-2/TRBV6-3|TRBD2
CASRPAGGPETQYF
>TRBJ2-7|TRBV27|TRBD1
CASSSAGGLYEQYF
>TRBJ2-2|TRBV4-2|TRBD1
CASSQLDRGHGELFF
>TRBJ2-6|TRBV7-2|NA
CASSLAGGGWPGANVLTF
>TRBJ2-5|TRBV20-1|TRBD1
CSADRVVGETQYF
>TRBJ2-3|TRBV15|NA
CATSGGQGGRTDTQYF
>TRBJ1-1|TRBV7-2|NA
CASSWIFDRMNTEAFF
>TRBJ2-3|TRBV28|TRBD1
CASIRQGFRDTQYF
>TRBJ1-2|TRBV7-2|NA
CASSPRMASYTF
>TRBJ2-7|TRBV19|NA
CASTPTRGSLSYEQYF
>TRBJ2-3|TRBV14|NA
CASSQGRGTSTDTQYF
>TRBJ2-7|TRBV6-6|NA
CASSSAAGSSYEQYF
>TRBJ2-2|TRBV28|NA
CASSGPWQLGELFF
>TRBJ2-7|TRBV20-1|TRBD1
CSAWDRGRNEQYF
>TRBJ1-1|TRBV4-1|NA
CASSQDVANVNTEAFF
>TRBJ1-6|TRBV7-8|TRBD1
CASSFADRGVSALHF
>TRBJ1-2|TRBV18|NA
CASSPLEGTDYTF
>TRBJ1-4|TRBV18|TRBD1
CASSPQGAEKLFF
>TRBJ2-1|TRBV7-6|NA
CASSSHGGLNEQFF
>TRBJ2-3|TRBV6-1|TRBD1
CASSGRTGSVDTQYF
>TRBJ2-7|TRBV12-3/TRBV12-4|NA
CASSLGILSPYEQYF
>TRBJ1-5|TRBV6-1|NA
CASTEAVYSNQPQHF
>TRBJ1-4|TRBV2|NA
CASSDGNEKLFF
>TRBJ2-1|TRBV11-2|NA
CASSPLGSTYNEQFF